A selection of T cell receptor beta chains follows, all from one sample in a study of blood T cell repertoires in COVID-19. Some clones are missing from TCRdb's copy, which holds only in-frame ones; the method was immunoSEQ multiplex PCR. The sample carries fewer than 90,000 clones, 80% to 90% recorded once. The material sequenced was peripheral blood. These receptor sequences come from a woman older than 75 with active COVID-19. The CDR3 runs from the conserved cysteine through the conserved F or W. Clone size is not always given. Where it is, it says once, few, many or a class for expanded clones.

v_gene	j_gene	abundance	CDR3aa
TRBV6-5	TRBJ2-5	.	CASSLDRKETQYF
TRBV19	TRBJ1-5	.	CASSMSHSNQPQHF
TRBV6-2/TRBV6-3	TRBJ2-3	once	CASSYGAGRLAGGDTQYF
TRBV5-6	TRBJ2-3	.	CASSFGTGAGDTQYF
TRBV6-5	TRBJ1-5	.	CASTPDRGHQPQHF
TRBV4-3	TRBJ2-7	.	CASSRRVGLGSYEQYF
TRBV18	TRBJ2-7	.	CASSPTTGATYEQYF
TRBV7-2	TRBJ2-5	.	CASSLNGGFQETQYF
TRBV27	TRBJ1-2	once	CASGRMGQVVANYGYTF
TRBV5-6	TRBJ1-3	.	CASSLPPSYGNTIYF
TRBV7-7	TRBJ2-3	.	CASSLGLAGGADTQYF
TRBV18	TRBJ1-5	.	CASSPGTENQPQHF
TRBV3-1/TRBV3-2	TRBJ2-7	.	CASSLRRQTYEQYF
TRBV7-3	TRBJ2-1	.	CASSSRDRGLDEQFF
TRBV28	TRBJ2-5	.	CASSLMNRASGQETQYF
TRBV7-9	TRBJ2-7	.	CASSRRDTSYEQYF
TRBV11-2	TRBJ2-3	.	CASSLGLAASTDTQYF
TRBV2	TRBJ2-1	.	CASSDVAGRRNEQFF
TRBV5-4	TRBJ2-5	.	CASSSGTSGRVETQYF
TRBV18	TRBJ1-5	.	CASSPGGGDQPQHF
TRBV20-1	TRBJ2-7	.	CSATSGRLYF
TRBV7-3	TRBJ2-1	.	CASSLIGTRQYNEQFF
TRBV12-5	TRBJ2-2	few	CASGLQGVSSGTGELFF
TRBV2	TRBJ2-1	.	CASSYLAGGRAEQFF
TRBV7-3	TRBJ2-1	.	CASSQVLAANNEQFF
TRBV3-1/TRBV3-2	TRBJ2-3	.	CASSQERLARADTQYF
TRBV19	TRBJ1-5	.	CASSTGLHNQPQHF
TRBV19	TRBJ2-7	.	CASSASRGPHPYEQYF
TRBV19	TRBJ2-1	.	CASSIAGISYNEQFF
TRBV3-1/TRBV3-2	TRBJ2-7	.	CASSQGYGSLKEQYF
TRBV5-4	TRBJ2-7	.	CASSPDRANSYEQYF
TRBV9	TRBJ2-7	.	CASSVGQGMYEQYF
TRBV28	TRBJ2-1	.	CASGLAGGVVDEQFF
TRBV6-5	TRBJ2-3	.	CASSYQGQGADTQYF
TRBV12-3/TRBV12-4	TRBJ2-7	.	CASNESGGVKYF
TRBV4-2	TRBJ2-1	.	CASSQEKGAIYNEQFF
TRBV5-8	TRBJ1-2	.	CASSPDRGYGYTF
TRBV12-3/TRBV12-4	TRBJ2-1	.	CASMRDNEQFF
TRBV29-1	TRBJ2-3	.	CSESADGDTQYF
TRBV5-4	TRBJ2-3	.	CASNLEVGQGAGSDTQYF
TRBV28	TRBJ2-7	.	CASSLGGAGTADEQYF
TRBV5-4	TRBJ2-5	.	CASSLDLAGEETQYF
TRBV3-1/TRBV3-2	TRBJ1-4	.	CASSLRQGGEKLFF
TRBV28	TRBJ2-1	once	CASSPGWGTSEVDEQFF
TRBV9	TRBJ1-1	.	CASSLGTSLTMNTEAFF
TRBV5-1	TRBJ2-1	.	CASSVANEQFF
TRBV7-9	TRBJ2-3	.	CASTETDTQYF
TRBV12-3/TRBV12-4	TRBJ1-2	.	CASSPDRNYGYTF
TRBV7-8	TRBJ2-3	.	CAGSSMGSRTDTQYF
TRBV19	TRBJ2-4	.	CASSISRTGGAKNIQYF